This TCR beta chain appears in the sequencing data of a study of blood T cell repertoires in COVID-19. The overall study: Researchers got acute and convalescent COVID-19 samples from the United States, Italy and Spain. PBMCs, B-cell-depleted T cells, or T cells were the source of the cDNA or gDNA that made up the material.

In the source study's methods: Reference gene primer amplification gave nucleated cell count estimates. Here immunoSEQ multiplex PCR was the method, and the copy in TCRdb shows in-frame clones only, minus some. The DNA gave D and trimming, while V, J and clone size come from that table. The sample records roughly 160,000 clones, more than 65% being singletons. This CDR3 region has 13 residues. Germline V gene lookup returns CDR1 SGHVS and CDR2 FQNEAQ. V dropped 5 bases and J dropped 4; count of bases not matched to a gene: 4. The chain employs TRBV7-8 and TRBJ1-2, with 7 bases matching TRBD1. The sample taken for sequencing was peripheral blood. The TCR sequence derives from an older man with active or convalescent COVID-19. DNA of the CDR3: TGTGCCAGCAGCGCAGGGACAGCCTATGGCTACACCTTC. Its protein is CASSAGTAYGYTF.